The following is a T cell receptor beta chain sequence with its context. Its target is not known. The source of the sample is a study of radiation and T cells in renal cell carcinoma. Assay used: immunoSEQ multiplex PCR; TCRdb lists only in-frame clones, some missing. The table shows about 150,000 clones, with roughly 84% occurring only once. General study findings and limits: In blood, top tumor clones expanded by 2 weeks, shrinking by 4.

Sample time point: baseline pretreatment blood. Treatment reported: 15 Gy SBRT to primary tumor, nephrectomy 4 weeks later. Serial blood draws occurred at baseline and 2 and 4 weeks post-SBRT. The patient's renal cell carcinoma had clear cell pathology. V lost 4 bases to trimming and J lost 6 bases; unmatched junction nucleotides: 9. Germline V gene sequence: CDR1 LNHDA, CDR2 SQIVND (reference sequence). The CDR3 sequence is 15 residues long. The clonotype comes from a woman aged 50 to 60 with renal cell carcinoma. J is TRBJ2-7 and V is TRBV19, with 10 bases that match TRBD1. The sample here was blood, taken from a patient whose treatment included radiotherapy and nephrectomy. CDR3 region: CASSRTGTGEAEQYF. The CDR3 coding sequence is TGTGCCAGTAGTAGAACCGGGACAGGGGAGGCCGAGCAGTACTTC.